These 17 T cell receptor beta chains share one sample of origin, sequenced in a study of shared clonotypes between healthy human individuals. The table came from immunoSEQ multiplex PCR; TCRdb's copy has only in-frame clones and leaves some out. The sample records roughly 2 million clones, over 85% being singletons. Sequencing used naive CD4+ T cells sorted from blood. As for subset: CD45RA+ positively selected. These receptor sequences come from a man aged 18 to 30 in good health.

The rearrangement links TRBV5-5 to TRBJ2-4, with 8 bases fitting TRBD1. CDR3 length equals 12 residues. From germline, CDR1 is SGHKS and CDR2 YYEKEE (reference sequence). Trimming at V came to 3 bases and at J to 16 bases, leaving 9 bases not matched to a gene. CDR3 DNA: TGTGCCAGCAGCTGGGGGACAGGCCCGACATACTTC. It encodes CASSWGTGPTYF.

The chain joins TRBV18 to TRBJ2-1, with 8 positions matching TRBD2. The junction had 11 bases not matched to a gene; V was cut back by 2 bases and J by 5 bases. Germline values: CDR1 KGHSH, CDR2 LQKENI. The CDR3 extends over 17 amino acids. CDR3 nucleotides: TGTGCCAGCTCACCAAGAATCACTAGCGGACCAAACAATGAGCAGTTCTTC. It yields the protein CASSPRITSGPNNEQFF.

The chain carries TRBV10-3 and TRBJ2-7; 8 positions agree with TRBD1. Trimming took 5 bases from V and 3 from J; bases not matched to a gene: 3. This CDR3 has 13 residues. Germline V gene data show CDR1 as ENHRY and CDR2 as SYGVKD. The CDR3 loop reads CAISLGQGYEQYF. In nucleotides, the CDR3 is TGTGCCATCAGTCTTGGACAGGGCTACGAGCAGTACTTC.

The chain has TRBV5-1 and TRBJ2-7; TRBD1 might be the D (6 bases). Germline CDR1 SGHRS, CDR2 YFSETQ. The CDR3 length is 12 residues. The V end was cut by 7 bases, the J end by 0 bases, with 8 bases between. The CDR3 reads CASGDNSYEQYF. The CDR3 bases are TGCGCCAGCGGGGACAACTCCTACGAGCAGTACTTC.

The rearrangement joins TRBV5-1 to TRBJ1-2; D is ambiguous. The ends were cut back, 1 base at V and 0 bases at J, with 7 bases in the middle. Per the germline V gene, CDR1 is SGHRS and CDR2 is YFSETQ. CDR3 length: 14 residues. DNA for the CDR3: TGCGCCAGCAGCTTGTTCGGCGCTAACTATGGCTACACCTTC. This translates into CASSLFGANYGYTF.

The CDR3 here is CASSYLSEGFPRTAFF. As DNA, the CDR3 is TGTGCCAGCAGTTACTTGAGCGAAGGGTTTCCCCGTACAGCTTTCTTT. This chain connects TRBV6-5 to TRBJ1-1; D is unresolved. V dropped 1 base and J dropped 10 bases, with 22 bases sitting between them. CDR3 size: 16 residues. CDR1 MNHEY and CDR2 SVGAGI come from the germline V gene.

The sample holds one count of this clone. V usage is TRBV7-2 and J usage is TRBJ1-6; maybe TRBD1 (6 bases). The germline V and J ends were trimmed by 5 bases and 7 bases, with 15 bases remaining between them. Germline loops: CDR1 SGHTA, CDR2 FQGNSA. The CDR3 length is 15 residues. The CDR3 region is CASSLEGGLNSPLHF. CDR3 in DNA: TGTGCCAGCAGCCTAGAGGGGGGTCTAAATTCACCCCTCCACTTT.

The chain links TRBV10-3 to TRBJ1-1; D gene ambiguous. Germline CDR1 ENHRY, CDR2 SYGVKD. The CDR3 spans 10 residues. V lost 7 bases, J lost 8 bases, and 8 bases lay in between. The CDR3 is CAIIRYEAFF. The CDR3 DNA is TGTGCCATCATAAGGTACGAAGCTTTCTTT.

In this sample, this clone turned up a few times. CDR3: CASRDSSGNTIYF. Written as DNA, the CDR3 is TGTGCCAGCAGGGACAGCTCTGGAAACACCATATATTTT. The chain couples TRBV14 to TRBJ1-3; D possibly corresponds to TRBD1 (6 bases). The CDR3 runs 13 residues. In germline, CDR1 is SGHDN, CDR2 FVKESK. The ends were cut back, 6 bases at V and 0 bases at J, with 6 bases in the middle.

V and J are TRBV9 and TRBJ2-1; 8 bases fit TRBD1. CDR3 length: 16 residues. Per germline, CDR1 SGDLS and CDR2 YYNGEE. The V and J ends lost 0 bases and 7 bases, in that order; junction bases with no gene match: 9. The CDR3 region is CASSVEGTGGWNEQFF. CDR3 nucleotides: TGTGCCAGCAGCGTAGAGGGCACAGGGGGATGGAATGAGCAGTTCTTC.

The chain joins TRBV6-1 to TRBJ1-2; 7 nucleotides line up with TRBD1. The CDR3 consists of 14 residues. Per germline, CDR1 MNHNS and CDR2 SASEGT. The V and J ends lost 3 bases and 7 bases, in that order; junction bases with no gene match: 8. The DNA for the CDR3 is TGTGCCAGCAGTGACGAAGGCAGGGGGTCTGGCTACACCTTC. This translates into CASSDEGRGSGYTF.

The rearrangement uses TRBV29-1 and TRBJ2-1; 14 bases map to TRBD2. V shed 5 bases and J 4 bases; nucleotides not matched to a gene: 7. The length of the CDR3 is 16 residues. The V gene's germline CDR1 is SQVTM and CDR2 ANQGSEA. The CDR3 is CSVKAGTSGSYNEQFF. CDR3 in DNA: TGCAGCGTTAAGGCCGGGACTAGCGGGAGTTACAATGAGCAGTTCTTC.

The gene calls are TRBV11-2 and TRBJ1-6; 8 nucleotides match TRBD1. This CDR3 contains 16 residues. Germline lookup yields CDR1 SGHAT and CDR2 FQNNGV. J was trimmed by 4 bases and V by 1 base; bases with no gene match: 3. In DNA form, the CDR3 reads TGTGCCAGCAGCTTAGCAGGGGGCCAATATAATTCACCCCTCCACTTT. It encodes CASSLAGGQYNSPLHF.

The chain links TRBV2 to TRBJ2-1, with D unclear. Trimming left V 4 bases short and J 0 bases short, with 13 bases between. CDR3 length: 16 amino acids. The germline CDR1 and CDR2 sequences are SNHLY and FYNNEI. CDR3 in DNA: TGTGCCAGCAGTGCGGCCTTAGCCCTCTCCTACAATGAGCAGTTCTTC. It specifies CASSAALALSYNEQFF.

The chain is built from TRBV5-4 and TRBJ1-1, with D maybe TRBD1 (5 bases). Germline V gene sequence: CDR1 SGHNT, CDR2 YYREEE (reference sequence). This CDR3 is 14 amino acids long. V was cut by 4 bases and J by 0 bases, with 10 bases left in between. The DNA for the CDR3 is TGTGCCAGCAGCCGCTCGGGGCTGAACACTGAAGCTTTCTTT. Its translation is CASSRSGLNTEAFF.

The genes are TRBV5-1 and TRBJ2-1; possible D gene TRBD1, 6 bases. Trimming took 2 bases from V and 6 from J, leaving 9 bases between them. The CDR3 has 13 amino acids. CDR1 and CDR2 (germline): SGHRS, YFSETQ. DNA for the CDR3: TGCGCCAGCAGCTTTGGGACACCCAATGAGCAGTTCTTC. It is translated as CASSFGTPNEQFF.

The chain combines TRBV6-6 with TRBJ1-1, with no clear D. This CDR3 spans 12 amino acids. CDR1 is MNHNY and CDR2 is SVGAGI in the germline V gene (reference sequence). The ends were cut back, 4 bases at V and 0 bases at J, with 3 bases in the middle. CDR3 sequence reads: CASSFLNTEAFF. The CDR3 DNA reads as TGTGCCAGCAGTTTCTTGAACACTGAAGCTTTCTTT.